A selection of T cell receptor beta chains follows, all from one sample in a study of T cells in Graves' hyperthyroidism and ophthalmopathy. Each CDR3 protein gets one entry after TCRdb re-called the multiplex PCR reads with MiXCR. The sample yields about 290,000 distinct CDR3 sequences, 12% to 15% seen once. The sequencing sample was made of blood. Receptors were obtained from a woman aged 40-49 years with Graves' hyperthyroidism. The CDR3 runs from the conserved cysteine through the conserved F or W. Not all rows give a size; the values are once, few, many and, for expanded clones, a class.

cdr3_aa	v_call	j_call	clone_size
CAISEDRGGNGKLFF	TRBV10-3	TRBJ1-4	.
CSAMTGGSGYTF	TRBV20-1	TRBJ1-2	many
CASSLARASGYEQYF	TRBV5-1	TRBJ2-7	many
CASSQARRAGEQYF	TRBV3-1	TRBJ2-7	many
CASSLDNRVFTEAFF	TRBV5-4	TRBJ1-1	few
CASSVSATYGYTF	TRBV2	TRBJ1-2	many
CASSQVDREDQPQHF	TRBV4-2	TRBJ1-5	few
CASSPPAYGYTF	TRBV28	TRBJ1-2	many
CSVEGPQPQHF	TRBV29-1	TRBJ1-5	.
CASTSGSGEQFF	TRBV12-3/TRBV12-4	TRBJ2-1	many
CASSYPTDNEQFF	TRBV6-6	TRBJ2-1	many
CASNHPPGVSYNEQFF	TRBV7-9	TRBJ2-1	many
CASSKGRDRVDQPQHF	TRBV27	TRBJ1-5	many